Below are 32 T cell receptor beta chains sequenced from a single sample in a study of T-cell reconstitution after alpha-beta-depleted transplantation in children. Study results and caveats: Expanded graft clones numbering several hundred reportedly gave rise to alpha-beta T cells about two months after transplant.

These receptors lack a known antigen. Using unique molecular identifiers, the investigators prepared the TCRbeta library. TCRdb used MiXCR to reprocess the PCR reads, holding one entry per CDR3 protein. The table has tens of thousands of distinct CDR3 sequences, around 6.6% seen once; the top ten hold 27%. Sample: peripheral blood, taken 60 days after TCRalphabeta/CD19-depleted stem cell transplant. These receptors were taken from a child under two years old who had a stem cell transplant for acute myeloid leukemia, so the T cells may come from the graft donor.

J is TRBJ2-7 and V is TRBV5-1; D gene uncertain. The germline gives CDR1 SGHRS, CDR2 YFSETQ. V was cut by 1 base and J by 2 bases, with 19 bases left in between. The CDR3 is made up of 17 amino acids. CDR3 nucleotide sequence: TGCGCCAGCAGCTTGAAAGGACCGAGGCTTACTCCCTACGAGCAGTACTTC. This encodes CASSLKGPRLTPYEQYF.

This clonotype was found once. This may arise from a read error, as a much more abundant clone is one base away. This chain joins TRBV12-3 or TRBV12-4 and TRBJ2-5, with TRBD2 matching over 13 bases. CDR3 length: 14 amino acids. J lost 5 bases, V lost 9 bases, and 6 bases had no gene match. The CDR3 is CARSGLAGEETQYF. The CDR3 bases are TGTGCCAGAAGCGGACTAGCGGGGGAGGAGACCCAGTACTTC.

This clonotype has just a few counts. This chain connects TRBV19 to TRBJ2-1; tentatively, D is TRBD2 (6 bases). The CDR3 has 14 residues. Trimming cost V 5 bases and J 3 bases, with 11 bases left between them. The germline gives CDR1 LNHDA, CDR2 SQIVND (reference sequence). DNA for the CDR3: TGTGCCAGTAGTTCTCGGAGGGGCTACAATGAGCAGTTCTTC. Its translation is CASSSRRGYNEQFF.

The chain joins TRBV24-1 to TRBJ2-2; no clear D gene. V was cut by 7 bases and J by 4 bases, with 6 bases left in between. Germline assignment: CDR1 KGHDR and CDR2 SFDVKD. This CDR3 contains 12 residues. Here the CDR3 reads CATRLGTGELFF. CDR3 DNA: TGTGCCACCAGACTTGGCACCGGGGAGCTGTTTTTT.

The sample holds many counts of this clonotype. This chain connects TRBV30 to TRBJ1-6; D unclear. V lost 2 bases and J 9 bases, leaving 17 bases between the germline ends. Germline-derived CDR1 and CDR2 are GTSNPN and SVGIG (reference sequence). The CDR3 is 15 amino acids. The CDR3 bases are TGTGCCTGGAGTCCCCATCTGACACGATTTTCACCCCTCCACTTT. This codes for CAWSPHLTRFSPLHF.

This clonotype was seen many times. This chain joins TRBV29-1 and TRBJ1-1; maybe TRBD1 (6 bases). The CDR3 is made up of 13 amino acids. V lost 5 bases and J lost 8, with 18 bases in between. Germline lookup yields CDR1 SQVTM and CDR2 ANQGSEA. Written as DNA, the CDR3 is TGCAGCGTTCAACCGGTGACAGGAGAGGAAGCTTTCTTT. It encodes CSVQPVTGEEAFF.

At least ten counts were recorded for this clonotype. The chain uses TRBV20-1 and TRBJ2-1; D perhaps matches TRBD2 (5 bases). CDR3 length: 15 amino acids. CDR1 and CDR2 from the germline V gene are DFQATT and SNEGSKA (reference sequence). V gave up 6 bases and J gave up 4 bases, with 19 bases separating them. The CDR3 protein is CSAANPLRDYNEQFF. In DNA form, the CDR3 reads TGCAGTGCCGCCAACCCACTACGGGATTACAATGAGCAGTTCTTC.

Many counts were recorded for this clonotype. V usage is TRBV7-9 and J usage is TRBJ2-1, with D perhaps matching TRBD1 (5 bases). Trimming pared 5 bases from V and 3 bases from J, leaving 11 bases between. This CDR3 contains 14 residues. The germline gives CDR1 SEHNR, CDR2 FQNEAQ (reference sequence). CDR3 region: CASSKPRDYNEQFF. The DNA for the CDR3 is TGTGCCAGCAGCAAACCCAGGGACTACAATGAGCAGTTCTTC.

This clonotype showed up just a few times. The V gene is TRBV5-1, the J gene TRBJ2-7; 8 nucleotides align to TRBD1. Germline V CDR1 and CDR2: SGHRS, YFSETQ. The length of the CDR3 is 15 residues. With V trimmed by 0 bases and J by 3 bases, 5 bases remained unmatched. CDR3 nucleotide sequence: TGCGCCAGCAGCTTGGCCAGGGGGCGCCTCTACGAGCAGTACTTC. This sequence encodes CASSLARGRLYEQYF.

This clonotype was counted many times. The rearrangement joins TRBV6-6 to TRBJ1-5; perhaps TRBD1 as D (6 bases). The germline V and J ends were trimmed by 6 bases and 11 bases, with 14 bases remaining between them. This CDR3 has 12 residues. Looked up from germline, CDR1 is MNHNY and CDR2 is SVGAGI (reference sequence). CDR3 in amino acids: CASRESGEAQHF. The CDR3 DNA reads TGTGCCAGCAGAGAATCAGGGGAGGCCCAGCATTTT.

This clonotype came up many times. This chain joins TRBV7-2 and TRBJ2-4, with D perhaps TRBD1 or TRBD2 (5 bases each). Looked up from germline, CDR1 is SGHTA and CDR2 is FQGNSA. The CDR3 has 14 amino acids. Trimming removed 5 bases from V and 6 bases from J, with 14 bases in between. CDR3 coding DNA: TGTGCCAGCAGCCTACCGGGACGGGCAAACATTCAGTACTTC. This encodes CASSLPGRANIQYF.

This clonotype was detected ten times or more. This sequence joins TRBV12-3 or TRBV12-4 and TRBJ2-7; no clear D gene. The CDR3 runs 13 residues. The V gene lost 2 bases and the J gene lost 2 bases, with 7 bases spanning the gap. The CDR3 reads CASSLHRTYEQYF. CDR3 coding DNA: TGTGCCAGCAGTTTACACCGTACCTACGAGCAGTACTTC.

This clonotype was recorded many times. This chain uses TRBV7-9 with TRBJ1-1; 8 nucleotides align to TRBD1. The CDR3 extends over 14 amino acids. Germline V gene sequence: CDR1 SEHNR, CDR2 FQNEAQ (reference sequence). The junction had 5 bases not matched to a gene; V was cut back by 5 bases and J by 3 bases. CDR3 sequence: CASSGQGGDTEAFF. In nucleotides, the CDR3 is TGTGCCAGCAGCGGACAGGGTGGGGACACTGAAGCTTTCTTT.

This clonotype was detected ten times or more. The genes are TRBV12-3 or TRBV12-4 and TRBJ2-1, with D possibly being TRBD2 (6 bases). CDR3 size: 12 residues. The V end lost 5 bases, the J end lost 6 bases, and 8 bases lay between the germline ends. CDR3 in amino acids: CASSTSSNEQFF. For the CDR3, the DNA is TGTGCCAGCAGTACTAGCAGCAATGAGCAGTTCTTC.

This clonotype occurred many times. V gene TRBV27 combines with J gene TRBJ2-5; 12 nucleotides match TRBD1. Unmatched junction bases numbered 7, after V lost 0 bases and J lost 5 bases. This CDR3 region has 17 residues. Per germline, CDR1 MNHEY and CDR2 SMNVEV (reference sequence). The CDR3 sequence: CASSLSFRDRGHETQYF. The CDR3 bases are TGTGCCAGCAGTTTATCCTTCCGGGACAGGGGGCACGAGACCCAGTACTTC.

This clonotype came up a few times. The DNA for the CDR3 is TGTGCCAGCAGTTACGGGAACTCGTACCAAGAGACCCAGTACTTC. It yields the protein CASSYGNSYQETQYF. The V gene is TRBV6-5, the J gene TRBJ2-5; D is undetermined. The CDR3 sequence is 15 residues long. V was clipped by 2 bases and J by 0 bases, with 10 bases between them. Germline-derived CDR1 and CDR2 are MNHEY and SVGAGI.

This clonotype came up many times. The J gene is TRBJ2-1, the V gene TRBV7-8; 7 positions match TRBD1. After removal of 5 bases from V and 7 bases from J, the junction contained 14 bases not matched to a gene. Germline CDR1 SGHVS, CDR2 FQNEAQ. CDR3 length: 16 residues. CDR3 loop: CASSATTGQAVNEQFF. The DNA of the CDR3 is TGTGCCAGCAGCGCCACCACCGGACAGGCGGTGAATGAGCAGTTCTTC.

This clonotype was observed at least ten times. The rearrangement joins TRBV4-1 to TRBJ1-5; TRBD1 agrees at 10 bases. Germline values: CDR1 MGHRA, CDR2 YSYEKL. The ends lost 5 bases at V and 7 bases at J; junction bases unmatched: 8. This CDR3 is 15 amino acids long. DNA for the CDR3: TGCGCCAGCAGCGCGCGACAGGGGGCCAACCAGCCCCAGCATTTT. Amino acid sequence: CASSARQGANQPQHF.

The gene calls are TRBV7-8 and TRBJ2-3, with 9 bases lining up with TRBD2. J was trimmed by 2 bases and V by 1 base; bases with no gene match: 4. This CDR3 is built from 16 residues. Germline V gene lookup returns CDR1 SGHVS and CDR2 FQNEAQ. The CDR3 sequence: CASSLGLAANTDTQYF. In DNA, the CDR3 is TGTGCCAGCAGCTTAGGACTAGCGGCGAACACAGATACGCAGTATTTT.

This clonotype appeared many times. The chain carries TRBV7-9 and TRBJ2-7; 8 bases match TRBD2. Germline lookup yields CDR1 SEHNR and CDR2 FQNEAQ (reference sequence). The CDR3 has 15 residues. The V gene end was trimmed by 5 bases and the J gene end by 0 bases; junction bases not matched to a gene: 6. CDR3 protein: CASSRGGLSSYEQYF. Written as DNA, the CDR3 is TGTGCCAGCAGCCGGGGGGGGTTGAGCTCCTACGAGCAGTACTTC.

This clonotype was recorded many times. In DNA, the CDR3 is TGTGCCAGCAGCTTAATCCAGTACGAGCAGTACTTC. Translating it yields CASSLIQYEQYF. This rearrangement joins TRBV7-9 to TRBJ2-7; the D is unclear. Deletions cut 2 bases from V and 4 bases from J, with 6 bases between. Germline V lookup: CDR1 SEHNR, CDR2 FQNEAQ (reference sequence). CDR3 length: 12 amino acids.

The sample holds many counts of this clonotype. This sequence joins TRBV25-1 and TRBJ1-2, with D hard to call. Germline assignment: CDR1 MGHDK and CDR2 SYGVNS. The CDR3 length is 13 residues. V shed 0 bases and J shed 7 bases, with 9 bases lying between them. CDR3 bases: TGTGCCAGCAGTGAATACCCGGCGAGTGGCTACACCTTC. Translating it yields CASSEYPASGYTF.

This sequence joins TRBV6-1 and TRBJ2-7; D not resolved. The CDR3 runs 16 residues. V lost 3 bases and J lost 3, with 18 bases in between. Germline V gives CDR1 MNHNS, CDR2 SASEGT. The CDR3 spells CASSDHSRIVGYEQYF. The CDR3 DNA reads TGTGCCAGCAGTGACCACTCCCGAATAGTGGGCTACGAGCAGTACTTC.

This clonotype was recorded at least ten times. The chain joins TRBV4-2 to TRBJ2-3, with D perhaps matching TRBD1 (5 bases). This CDR3 has 16 residues. The germline CDR1 and CDR2 sequences are LGHNA and YNFKEQ. V shed 2 bases and J shed 2 bases, with 14 bases lying between them. The CDR3 nucleotides read TGTGCCAGCAGCCAACATACAGGAATCTACACAGATACGCAGTATTTT. Its protein product is CASSQHTGIYTDTQYF.

This clonotype was counted ten times or more. This sequence joins TRBV29-1 and TRBJ1-1; D is unclear. The CDR3 is 11 residues long. The V gene's germline CDR1 is SQVTM and CDR2 ANQGSEA. The CDR3: CTACWNTEAFF. The CDR3 DNA follows: TGCACCGCGTGTTGGAACACTGAAGCTTTCTTT. Based on the CDR3 plus reference TRBV29-1 and TRBJ1-1, the full variable domain is SAVISQKPSRDICQRGTSLTIQCQVDSQVTMMFWYRQQPGQSLTLIATANQGSEATYESGFVIDKFPISRPNLTFSTLTVSNMSPEDSSIYLCTACWNTEAFFGQGTRLTVV.

This clonotype occurred many times. V is TRBV29-1 and J is TRBJ2-7; 7 positions match TRBD2. Trimming cost V 6 bases and J 2 bases; bases outside gene matches: 13. The CDR3 length is 15 residues. Germline CDR1 SQVTM, CDR2 ANQGSEA. The chain's CDR3 is CSVHPPGGPTYEQYF. CDR3 bases: TGCAGCGTACATCCCCCGGGAGGACCTACCTACGAGCAGTACTTC.

The chain couples TRBV7-6 to TRBJ1-2; D may be TRBD1 (5 bases). CDR3 length equals 13 residues. The germline V gene encodes CDR1 SGHVS and CDR2 FNYEAQ. Trimming shortened V by 1 base and J by 6 bases, and 9 bases separated the two germline ends. As DNA, the CDR3 is TGTGCCAGCAGCTTAGGTAGAGGGGATGGCTACACCTTC. It specifies CASSLGRGDGYTF.

This clonotype was counted many times. V usage is TRBV21-1 and J usage is TRBJ1-2; the table names TRBD1, a call not compared with the DNA. TRBV21-1 is tagged as a pseudogene. CDR3 size: 17 residues. CDR3 sequence (DNA): TGTGCCAGCAGCCCGCCTGGGGACAGCCCACTAAGCTATGGCTACACCTTC. Translated: CASSPPGDSPLSYGYTF.

V usage is TRBV30 and J usage is TRBJ1-4; 7 nucleotides align to TRBD1. Germline V lookup: CDR1 GTSNPN, CDR2 SVGIG (reference sequence). The CDR3 covers 14 residues. J lost 7 bases, V lost 3 bases, and 8 bases had no gene match. CDR3 DNA: TGTGCCTGGAGACGACAGGGTAAAGGTGAAAAACTGTTTTTT. This codes for CAWRRQGKGEKLFF.

Many counts were recorded for this clonotype. The chain joins TRBV18 to TRBJ2-6; D remains ambiguous. CDR3 size: 17 residues. Trimming shortened V by 4 bases and J by 0 bases, and 13 bases separated the two germline ends. In germline, CDR1 is KGHSH, CDR2 LQKENI. Here the CDR3 reads CASSQQITTSGANVLTF. The CDR3 region has the DNA TGTGCCAGCTCACAACAGATAACGACCTCTGGGGCCAACGTCCTGACTTTC.

This clonotype was recorded many times. The V gene is TRBV5-1, the J gene TRBJ2-7, with D perhaps being TRBD1 or TRBD2 (5 bases each). Germline CDR1 reads SGHRS; CDR2 reads YFSETQ. The V gene lost 4 bases and the J gene lost 1 base, with 12 bases spanning the gap. This CDR3 contains 14 residues. The CDR3 region is CASSVSGPSYEQYF. The CDR3 DNA reads as TGCGCCAGCAGCGTCTCGGGACCTTCCTACGAGCAGTACTTC.

A remark on this clonotype: This may be a read error: a much more frequent sequence differs by one nucleotide. The chain is built from TRBV25-1 and TRBJ2-2; 8 nucleotides align to TRBD1. V shed 6 bases and J 6 bases; nucleotides not matched to a gene: 3. Germline V CDR1 and CDR2: MGHDK, SYGVNS. There are 13 residues in the CDR3. The CDR3, as DNA: TGTGCCAGCAGACAGGGGGTCGCCGGGGAGCTGTTTTTT. This gives the protein CASRQGVAGELFF.